The present T cell receptor (beta chain) was sequenced within a study of CD8+ T cells in alopecia areata. CDR3 length: 11 amino acids. CDR1 is DFQATT, CDR2 SNEGSKA, per germline (reference sequence). V was pared by 5 bases and J by 3 bases, with 8 bases between. This sample's treatment: oral pan-JAK inhibitor, 5-10 mg twice daily. Sequencing relied on a cDNA template that was reverse transcribed from extracted RNA. TCRdb's copy holds only in-frame clones and misses some; the assay was immunoSEQ multiplex PCR. This sample has around 150,000 clones; roughly 82% occur once, and the top ten carry around a quarter.

Sample: CD8+ T cells sorted from blood, taken at week 4, from a patient treated with tofacitinib. This chain uses TRBV20-1 with TRBJ2-7; D ambiguous. This sequence was found in a human donor with alopecia areata. DNA for the CDR3: TGCAGTGCTGACCAGGACTACGAGCAGTACTTC. Translating it yields CSADQDYEQYF.